Given below is one TCR beta chain in context. No antigen is known for it. Clones were read by immunoSEQ multiplex PCR, and TCRdb kept only the in-frame ones, dropping some. The repertoire holds roughly 110,000 clones, 87% seen once, with around 4.7% in the top ten. The record originates from a study of T cell responses to AZD1222 COVID-19 vaccine. Points from the study as a whole: Repertoires were collected only later (after the peak T cell response had occurred). White British people made up most donors, females outnumbered males, and clonal diversity was possibly underestimated. Spike-specific TCR breadth and depth went up after people got two AZD1222 doses. Just a handful of AZD1222 recipients were seropositive at baseline.

The CDR3 is made up of 14 amino acids. The V and J ends lost 0 bases and 8 bases, in that order; junction bases with no gene match: 2. The germline V gene encodes CDR1 SGDLS and CDR2 YYNGEE. This sequence joins TRBV9 and TRBJ1-6; the match to TRBD1 covers 7 bases. The TCR comes from an adult who received the AZD1222 COVID-19 vaccine. The specimen was peripheral blood, collected 28 days after the second AZD1222 dose. The CDR3 reads CASSVVGGDSPLHF. CDR3 nucleotide sequence: TGTGCCAGCAGCGTAGTAGGGGGCGATTCACCCCTCCACTTT. The whole variable domain, filled in from reference TRBV9 and TRBJ1-6, reads DSGVTQTPKHLITATGQRVTLRCSPRSGDLSVYWYQQSLDQGLQFLIQYYNGEERAKGNILERFSAQQFPDLHSELNLSSLELGDSALYFCASSVVGGDSPLHFGNGTRLTVT.